The 22 T cell receptor beta chains reported below all come from one sample, sequenced in a study of blood T cells in healthy people across ages. A second PCR, run for 7 to 11 cycles, used a sample-barcoded 5' primer plus a J-beta primer mix. Each CDR3 protein is one row after TCRdb ran MiXCR on the 5' RACE reads. This sample has some 1 million distinct CDR3 sequences, with more than 40% found just once. Sequenced sample: blood. These receptors came from a woman in her sixties in good health.

This clonotype was counted only a few times. The chain is built from TRBV20-1 and TRBJ2-5, with D possibly matching TRBD2 (6 bases). CDR1 DFQATT and CDR2 SNEGSKA come from the germline V gene (reference sequence). The CDR3 runs to 13 residues. V was clipped by 3 bases and J by 4 bases, with 12 bases between them. The CDR3 bases are TGCAGTGCTAGGCGGGTGGGGGGAGAGACCCAGTACTTC. It is translated as CSARRVGGETQYF.

This clonotype was counted between two and nine times. V is TRBV2 and J is TRBJ1-2, with 10 bases identical to TRBD1. The CDR3 is 13 residues long. Germline assignment: CDR1 SNHLY and CDR2 FYNNEI. Losses at the gene ends were 7 bases for V and 4 bases for J; bases not matched to a gene: 3. The CDR3 nucleotides are TGTGCCAGCACGGGACAGGGGACCTATGGCTACACCTTC. The encoded protein is CASTGQGTYGYTF.

The chain links TRBV7-9 to TRBJ2-1, with D unclear. The V and J ends lost 5 bases and 6 bases respectively, with 17 bases between them. This CDR3 has 15 amino acids. The germline CDR1 and CDR2 sequences are SEHNR and FQNEAQ (reference sequence). The CDR3 region is CASSPRRAPGNEQFF. The CDR3 coding sequence is TGTGCCAGCAGCCCTCGACGCGCTCCGGGCAATGAGCAGTTCTTC.

There are a few counts of this clonotype. The gene calls are TRBV28 and TRBJ2-7; 7 bases align to TRBD1. V gave up 6 bases and J gave up 2 bases; unmatched junction bases: 4. CDR3 length: 13 amino acids. Per the germline V gene, CDR1 is MDHEN and CDR2 is SYDVKM. This CDR3 is CASRGQRPYEQYF. CDR3 DNA sequence: TGTGCCAGCAGGGGACAGAGGCCCTACGAGCAGTACTTC. Based on the CDR3 plus reference TRBV28 and TRBJ2-7, the full variable domain is DVKVTQSSRYLVKRTGEKVFLECVQDMDHENMFWYRQDPGLGLRLIYFSYDVKMKEKGDIPEGYSVSREKKERFSLILESASTNQTSMYLCASRGQRPYEQYFGPGTRLTVT.

This clonotype was detected a few times. The chain carries TRBV20-1 and TRBJ2-5, with 12 bases matching TRBD1. This CDR3 is built from 16 residues. V shed 0 bases, J shed 5 bases, and the junction held 7 bases outside the gene matches. Per the germline V gene, CDR1 is DFQATT and CDR2 is SNEGSKA (reference sequence). CDR3: CSARDTGQGAEETQYF. CDR3 bases: TGCAGTGCTAGAGATACGGGACAGGGGGCGGAGGAGACCCAGTACTTC.

The rearrangement links TRBV5-1 to TRBJ2-1; no clear D gene. CDR3 size: 14 residues. In germline, CDR1 is SGHRS, CDR2 YFSETQ. V was pared by 4 bases and J by 4 bases, with 12 bases between. CDR3 sequence: CASSATDGYNEQFF. The CDR3 bases are TGCGCCAGCAGCGCCACGGACGGGTACAATGAGCAGTTCTTC.

This clonotype was detected only a few times. The gene calls are TRBV27 and TRBJ2-1; 7 bases line up with TRBD1. V gave up 5 bases and J gave up 6 bases; unmatched junction bases: 25. Germline V gene lookup returns CDR1 MNHEY and CDR2 SMNVEV (reference sequence). This CDR3 is 20 amino acids long. CDR3 in amino acids: CASSLRFARTGKGVINEQFF. In DNA form, the CDR3 reads TGTGCCAGCAGTCTGCGTTTTGCCCGGACAGGCAAAGGAGTAATCAATGAGCAGTTCTTC.

The CDR3 loop reads CASSFQSEQYF. For the CDR3, the DNA is TGTGCCAGCAGTTTCCAGTCCGAGCAGTACTTC. The chain carries TRBV28 and TRBJ2-5; D gene ambiguous. The end of the DNA aligns better with TRBJ2-7, so the J call may be wrong. The CDR3 consists of 11 residues. The germline gives CDR1 MDHEN, CDR2 SYDVKM.

V usage is TRBV7-9 and J usage is TRBJ1-5; 7 nucleotides line up with TRBD1. Germline V CDR1 and CDR2: SEHNR, FQNEAQ (reference sequence). CDR3 length: 14 residues. V gave up 6 bases and J gave up 10 bases; unmatched junction bases: 12. The DNA of the CDR3 is TGTGCCAGCAGTTCCCCCGGGACAGACCAACCCCAGCATTTT. Encoded protein: CASSSPGTDQPQHF. Drawing the rest from reference TRBV7-9 and TRBJ1-5, the complete variable domain is DTGVSQNPRHKITKRGQNVTFRCDPISEHNRLYWYRQTLGQGPEFLTYFQNEAQLEKSRLLSDRFSAERPKGSFSTLEIQRTEQGDSAMYLCASSSPGTDQPQHFGDGTRLSIL.

Ten or more counts support this clonotype. The chain joins TRBV11-2 to TRBJ2-7; no clear D gene. Trimming left V 1 base short and J 4 bases short, with 17 bases between. The CDR3 covers 16 residues. The germline V gene has CDR1 SGHAT and CDR2 FQNNGV. In DNA, the CDR3 is TGTGCCAGCAGCTTAGTTCTGGCATACTACGGGTACGAGCAGTACTTC. Residues: CASSLVLAYYGYEQYF.

This chain uses TRBV20-1 with TRBJ2-7; D may match TRBD1 or TRBD2 (5 bases each). V dropped 4 bases and J dropped 4 bases, with 11 bases sitting between them. The germline CDR1 and CDR2 sequences are DFQATT and SNEGSKA (reference sequence). The CDR3 contains 12 residues. The CDR3 here is CSAKRGSYEQYF. The CDR3 nucleotides read TGCAGTGCTAAGAGGGGCTCTTACGAGCAGTACTTC.

Here the CDR3 DNA reads TGTGCCAGCAGCTTAGAAGGGGGCTTTGCCAAAAACATTCAGTACTTC. Its protein product is CASSLEGGFAKNIQYF. The rearrangement uses TRBV7-2 and TRBJ2-4; 7 bases fit TRBD1. J gave up 1 base and V 1 base, and 4 bases lay outside the gene matches. Per germline, CDR1 SGHTA and CDR2 FQGNSA. The CDR3 is 16 amino acids.

This clonotype was recorded a few times. The J gene is TRBJ2-5, the V gene TRBV11-2; 7 positions agree with TRBD2. CDR3 length equals 15 residues. In germline, CDR1 is SGHAT, CDR2 FQNNGV. Trimming cost V 3 bases and J 5 bases; bases outside gene matches: 9. For the CDR3, the DNA is TGTGCCAGCAGCTTTAGCGGGTTATTGGCGGAGACCCAGTACTTC. It encodes CASSFSGLLAETQYF.

This clonotype was detected a few times. The V gene is TRBV27, the J gene TRBJ1-2; TRBD1 matches at 9 bases. CDR1 is MNHEY and CDR2 is SMNVEV in the germline V gene (reference sequence). Trimming took 6 bases from V and 8 from J; bases not matched to a gene: 10. There are 14 residues in the CDR3. CDR3 sequence reads: CASRADRGVWGYTF. The CDR3 DNA follows: TGTGCCAGCAGGGCAGACAGGGGGGTTTGGGGCTACACCTTC.

V is TRBV15 and J is TRBJ2-1; 11 nucleotides agree with TRBD2. V dropped 3 bases and J dropped 6; count of bases not matched to a gene: 10. This CDR3 spans 17 amino acids. The V gene's germline CDR1 is LNHNV and CDR2 YYDKDF (reference sequence). Here the CDR3 reads CATSSRASGRFLNEQFF. The CDR3 coding sequence is TGTGCCACCAGCAGTCGGGCTAGCGGGAGGTTCCTCAATGAGCAGTTCTTC.

The chain joins TRBV6-1 to TRBJ2-3; 8 bases are a match to TRBD1. V was clipped by 3 bases and J by 4 bases; unmatched bases: 3. The CDR3 covers 14 residues. The germline V gene encodes CDR1 MNHNS and CDR2 SASEGT. In DNA, the CDR3 is TGTGCCAGCAGTGACGGACAGGGAGCAGATACGCAGTATTTT. Its protein product is CASSDGQGADTQYF.

There are a few counts of this clonotype. J is TRBJ2-4 and V is TRBV20-1, with D maybe TRBD2 (6 bases). V lost 3 bases and J lost 0, with 9 bases in between. Germline CDR1 DFQATT, CDR2 SNEGSKA (reference sequence). The CDR3 consists of 14 residues. CDR3 DNA sequence: TGCAGTGCTAGGGGGACTGAAGCCAAAAACATTCAGTACTTC. Protein: CSARGTEAKNIQYF.

A few counts support this clonotype. This chain connects TRBV29-1 to TRBJ2-5; D is ambiguous. This CDR3 comprises 11 residues. V lost 1 base and J lost 1, with 1 base in between. Germline V CDR1 and CDR2: SQVTM, ANQGSEA. The CDR3 DNA reads as TGCAGCGTTGAAGGCCAAGAGACCCAGTACTTC. Its protein is CSVEGQETQYF.

This clonotype was counted many times. The chain combines TRBV7-2 with TRBJ2-3; the D gene could be TRBD1 or TRBD2 (5 bases each). Looked up from germline, CDR1 is SGHTA and CDR2 is FQGNSA. Trimming left V 5 bases short and J 3 bases short, with 18 bases between. This CDR3 contains 16 residues. CDR3 DNA: TGTGCCAGCAGCCACTCGGCGGACACGGGGACAGATACGCAGTATTTT. Encoded protein: CASSHSADTGTDTQYF.

This clonotype was counted only a few times. The V gene is TRBV15, the J gene TRBJ2-5; D is possibly TRBD1 (5 bases). V lost 5 bases, J lost 5 bases, and 18 bases lay in between. Germline V gene data show CDR1 as LNHNV and CDR2 as YYDKDF (reference sequence). The CDR3 consists of 15 residues. CDR3 nucleotide sequence: TGTGCCACCAGCCCTTCCTTGGGGCGCCTGGAGACCCAGTACTTC. The encoded protein is CATSPSLGRLETQYF.

V gene TRBV27 combines with J gene TRBJ2-7; 7 bases agree with TRBD1. CDR1 and CDR2 from the germline V gene are MNHEY and SMNVEV (reference sequence). The trim removed 2 bases at V and 3 bases at J, leaving 7 bases unmatched. This CDR3 has 15 residues. The chain's CDR3 is CASSLIKGAGYEQYF. CDR3 bases: TGTGCCAGCAGTTTAATAAAGGGGGCGGGCTACGAGCAGTACTTC.

This chain connects TRBV11-2 to TRBJ2-4; D may be TRBD1 (6 bases). In germline, CDR1 is SGHAT, CDR2 FQNNGV. V gave up 1 base and J gave up 13 bases, with 20 bases separating them. This CDR3 region has 15 residues. The CDR3 protein is CASSLVQGSSYKQYF. CDR3 in DNA: TGTGCCAGCAGCTTAGTTCAGGGGTCCTCCTACAAGCAGTACTTC.